The 28 T cell receptor beta chains below come from one sample, sequenced in a study of T cell repertoires in cytomegalovirus infection. From the reads, TCRdb called clonotypes with MiXCR, one entry per CDR3 protein. The sample contains 150,000 to 200,000 distinct CDR3 sequences, about 21% of which appear only once. The sample taken for sequencing was PBMCs. These receptors all come from a human donor in good health (CMV status not recorded). Some clones in this sample may be carry-over from other donors' samples.

This clonotype appeared many times. The chain has TRBV28 and TRBJ2-7; no reliable D call. The germline V gene has CDR1 MDHEN and CDR2 SYDVKM. Deletions cut 2 bases from V and 2 bases from J, with 7 bases between. CDR3 length: 13 amino acids. The CDR3 here is CASSLPGPYEQYF. The CDR3 DNA reads as TGTGCCAGCAGTTTACCTGGTCCCTACGAGCAGTACTTC.

The V call is TRBV28, the J call TRBJ2-7, with no clear D. Trimming stripped 6 bases from V and 7 bases from J, with 16 bases between. CDR1 and CDR2 (germline): MDHEN, SYDVKM. The CDR3 has 13 amino acids. This CDR3 is CASSPDGFGEQYF. CDR3 DNA sequence: TGTGCCAGCAGCCCTGACGGATTTGGAGAGCAGTACTTC.

V is TRBV6-1 and J is TRBJ1-1; D is uncertain. The CDR3 consists of 15 residues. Per the germline V gene, CDR1 is MNHNS and CDR2 is SASEGT. The ends were cut back, 6 bases at V and 4 bases at J, with 18 bases in the middle. The CDR3 DNA is TGTGCCAGCAGATCCCGGTGGAACAGCGGCACTGAAGCTTTCTTT. Translation gives CASRSRWNSGTEAFF.

This clonotype was seen many times. The chain couples TRBV7-8 to TRBJ2-5; D tentatively reads TRBD1 or TRBD2 (5 bases each). V was shortened by 5 bases and J by 5 bases, with 18 bases between the two germline ends. The CDR3 totals 15 residues. CDR1 is SGHVS, CDR2 FQNEAQ, per germline. The CDR3 is CASSHGDGPFETQYF. In DNA, the CDR3 is TGTGCCAGCAGCCATGGGGACGGTCCTTTTGAGACCCAGTACTTC.

The V and J genes are TRBV6-2 or TRBV6-3 and TRBJ2-2; D possibly corresponds to TRBD2 (5 bases). This CDR3 contains 13 residues. CDR1 MNHEY and CDR2 SVGEGT come from the germline V gene. The V end was cut by 6 bases, the J end by 3 bases, with 8 bases between. The CDR3 coding sequence is TGTGCCAGCAGCTCGGACTACACCGGGGAGCTGTTTTTT. This codes for CASSSDYTGELFF.

The table lists this clonotype with a few counts. This rearrangement joins TRBV7-9 to TRBJ1-3; no clear D gene. Germline V CDR1 and CDR2: SEHNR, FQNEAQ (reference sequence). CDR3 size: 15 residues. With 4 bases removed from V and 3 bases from J, the gap between germline ends came to 13 bases. CDR3 nucleotide sequence: TGTGCCAGCAGCTCCACCGGCCCTGATGGAAACACCATATATTTT. It codes for CASSSTGPDGNTIYF.

This clonotype turned up a few times. This chain connects TRBV3-1 to TRBJ2-7; D is perhaps TRBD1 (6 bases). Germline-derived CDR1 and CDR2 are LGHDT and YNNKEL (reference sequence). CDR3 length: 14 residues. V lost 1 base and J 5 bases, leaving 12 bases between the germline ends. DNA for the CDR3: TGTGCCAGCAGCCAAGTACAGGGAGTCGACGAGCAGTACTTC. As protein: CASSQVQGVDEQYF.

The rearrangement uses TRBV7-6 and TRBJ2-5; 11 nucleotides align to TRBD2. Germline assignment: CDR1 SGHVS and CDR2 FNYEAQ. This CDR3 has 17 residues. Losses at the gene ends were 5 bases for V and 5 bases for J; bases not matched to a gene: 13. CDR3 loop: CASSLRPELAGVETQYF. Written as DNA, the CDR3 is TGTGCCAGCAGCCTACGACCTGAACTAGCGGGAGTCGAGACCCAGTACTTC.

V gene TRBV20-1 combines with J gene TRBJ1-3; D not certain. CDR3 length: 16 amino acids. CDR1 is DFQATT, CDR2 SNEGSKA, per germline (reference sequence). V shed 0 bases and J shed 0 bases, with 12 bases lying between them. The CDR3 nucleotides are TGCAGTGCTAGAGATTTAAACGGGGTCTCTGGAAACACCATATATTTT. The encoded protein is CSARDLNGVSGNTIYF.

The CDR3 nucleotides read TGTGCCAGCAGTGAAACGCCGACCCGGGGGGAGCAGTACTTC. Its translation: CASSETPTRGEQYF. V is TRBV6-1 and J is TRBJ2-7; D is perhaps TRBD2 (6 bases). The CDR3 extends over 14 amino acids. V dropped 2 bases and J dropped 7 bases, with 15 bases sitting between them. Germline CDR1 MNHNS, CDR2 SASEGT.

The rearrangement joins TRBV5-1 to TRBJ2-7; possible D gene TRBD1, 6 bases. Per the germline V gene, CDR1 is SGHRS and CDR2 is YFSETQ. V was clipped by 4 bases and J by 2 bases, with 16 bases between them. The CDR3 runs 15 residues. The CDR3 DNA follows: TGCGCCAGCAGCCCAGGGGTGCGTATCCCCTACGAGCAGTACTTC. Translating it yields CASSPGVRIPYEQYF.

This clonotype appeared many times. The rearrangement joins TRBV7-6 to TRBJ1-2; tentative D call: TRBD1 (5 bases). CDR1 and CDR2 (germline): SGHVS, FNYEAQ. With 2 bases removed from V and 3 bases from J, the gap between germline ends came to 13 bases. The CDR3 spans 15 residues. The CDR3 loop reads CASSLFRGDDYGYTF. CDR3 bases: TGTGCCAGCAGCTTATTCCGGGGGGATGACTATGGCTACACCTTC.

A remark on this clonotype: An end of the junction differs from the germline gene, which may be a read error. The rearrangement links TRBV12-3 or TRBV12-4 to TRBJ1-2; D gene uncertain. The CDR3 is made up of 13 amino acids. CDR3 DNA sequence: TGTGCCAGCAGGAAGGACTCCCTTTATGTCTACACCTTC. It encodes CASRKDSLYVYTF.

This clonotype has ten or more counts. V is TRBV6-5 and J is TRBJ2-1, with D possibly matching TRBD1 (5 bases). The CDR3 contains 13 residues. CDR1 is MNHEY, CDR2 SVGAGI, per germline. Between the trimmed V and J ends, which lost 7 bases and 4 bases, there was a span of 11 bases. CDR3 nucleotides: TGTGCCAGCAAAGACGACAGATACAATGAGCAGTTCTTC. This gives the protein CASKDDRYNEQFF.

The rearrangement links TRBV29-1 to TRBJ1-2; 8 bases map to TRBD1. V shed 2 bases and J 5 bases; nucleotides not matched to a gene: 4. This CDR3 has 13 residues. From germline, CDR1 is SQVTM and CDR2 ANQGSEA. In nucleotides, the CDR3 is TGCAGCGTTGAAACGGGACAGGTTTATGGCTACACCTTC. It yields the protein CSVETGQVYGYTF.

This clonotype turned up a few times. The V call is TRBV5-1, the J call TRBJ2-3; possible D gene TRBD2, 5 bases. The germline V and J ends were trimmed by 5 bases and 1 base, with 17 bases remaining between them. CDR1 SGHRS and CDR2 YFSETQ come from the germline V gene. The CDR3 runs 16 residues. In DNA form, the CDR3 reads TGCGCCAGCAGTCGTGGACTCCCGGCAGGCACAGATACGCAGTATTTT. Residues: CASSRGLPAGTDTQYF.

The chain uses TRBV12-3 or TRBV12-4 and TRBJ2-5, with 10 nucleotides matching TRBD2. The CDR3 sequence is 14 residues long. V lost 5 bases to trimming and J lost 2 bases; unmatched junction nucleotides: 2. The CDR3 nucleotides read TGTGCCAGCAGTCCGGGACTAGCGCAAGAGACCCAGTACTTC. Residues: CASSPGLAQETQYF.

This clonotype was detected ten times or more. V is TRBV24-1 and J is TRBJ2-2; the D gene is possibly TRBD2 (5 bases). This CDR3 contains 15 residues. The ends were cut back, 3 bases at V and 1 base at J, with 8 bases in the middle. CDR1 KGHDR and CDR2 SFDVKD come from the germline V gene. In DNA, the CDR3 is TGTGCCACCAGTGATACTAGAAAGAACACCGGGGAGCTGTTTTTT. Translating gives CATSDTRKNTGELFF.

This chain links TRBV2 with TRBJ2-2; 9 nucleotides align to TRBD2. The junction had 8 bases not matched to a gene; V was cut back by 6 bases and J by 3 bases. The CDR3 loop spans 16 amino acids. Germline V gives CDR1 SNHLY, CDR2 FYNNEI. CDR3: CASRAGTSMYTGELFF. CDR3 DNA: TGTGCCAGCAGAGCCGGGACTAGCATGTACACCGGGGAGCTGTTTTTT.

The table lists this clonotype with a few counts. The chain links TRBV5-1 to TRBJ2-4; 11 nucleotides match TRBD1. The germline CDR1 and CDR2 sequences are SGHRS and YFSETQ. Germline trimming cut 4 bases from V and 1 base from J; bases unmatched to any gene: 10. CDR3 length: 18 residues. CDR3: CASSARDRGTAAKNIQYF. In DNA form, the CDR3 reads TGCGCCAGCAGCGCAAGGGACAGGGGGACGGCGGCCAAAAACATTCAGTACTTC.

This clonotype appeared many times. The chain couples TRBV28 to TRBJ2-1; D is possibly TRBD1 or TRBD2 (9 bases each). This CDR3 has 22 amino acids. Germline CDR1 reads MDHEN; CDR2 reads SYDVKM. V lost 8 bases, J lost 4 bases, and 39 bases lay in between. CDR3 sequence reads: CASPPATGTGLALAGPYNEQFF. In nucleotides, the CDR3 is TGTGCCAGCCCACCGGCGACCGGGACAGGGCTAGCGCTAGCGGGACCTTACAATGAGCAGTTCTTC.

This clonotype was seen ten or more times. V and J are TRBV7-2 and TRBJ1-1, with D possibly matching TRBD1 (6 bases). The CDR3 has 14 amino acids. Germline loops: CDR1 SGHTA, CDR2 FQGNSA. Trimming stripped 2 bases from V and 1 base from J, with 8 bases between. CDR3 bases: TGTGCCAGCAGCTTATACAGGGCGAACACTGAAGCTTTCTTT. Protein: CASSLYRANTEAFF.

This clonotype was observed a handful of times. The V call is TRBV4-1, the J call TRBJ1-5; D not resolved. The CDR3 sequence is 16 residues long. V was clipped by 0 bases and J by 3 bases, with 12 bases between them. CDR1 and CDR2 (germline): MGHRA, YSYEKL. The CDR3 DNA reads as TGCGCCAGCAGCCAAGACAGCGGACTTAACAATCAGCCCCAGCATTTT. Protein product: CASSQDSGLNNQPQHF.

At least ten counts were recorded for this clonotype. The genes are TRBV7-2 and TRBJ1-1, with 9 bases that match TRBD1. This CDR3 contains 14 residues. Germline lookup yields CDR1 SGHTA and CDR2 FQGNSA. The J segment lost 5 bases and the V segment lost 5 bases, leaving 6 bases of the junction unmatched. The CDR3 coding sequence is TGTGCCAGCAGCCCGGACAGGGGTGGGACTGAAGCTTTCTTT. This gives the protein CASSPDRGGTEAFF.

This clonotype was detected a few times. The chain has TRBV7-2 and TRBJ2-7, with D perhaps TRBD1 (5 bases). The germline V gene encodes CDR1 SGHTA and CDR2 FQGNSA. CDR3 length equals 14 residues. Trimming removed 1 base at V and 6 bases at J, with 13 bases between. CDR3 nucleotides: TGTGCCAGCAGCTTAGACGTGGGGCAGGCCGAGCAGTACTTC. This sequence encodes CASSLDVGQAEQYF.

This clonotype was observed a few times. The chain is built from TRBV12-3 or TRBV12-4 and TRBJ2-2, with D possibly being TRBD1 (6 bases). The CDR3 runs to 15 residues. V was trimmed by 8 bases and J by 4 bases, leaving 17 bases between them. The CDR3 protein is CASLSAGVGTGELFF. The CDR3 DNA reads as TGTGCCAGCCTGAGCGCAGGGGTAGGCACCGGGGAGCTGTTTTTT.

The chain has TRBV5-1 and TRBJ1-6, with 9 positions matching TRBD1. Germline lookup yields CDR1 SGHRS and CDR2 YFSETQ. The CDR3 is made up of 17 amino acids. V was clipped by 5 bases and J by 2 bases; unmatched bases: 8. DNA for the CDR3: TGCGCCAGCAGGCCTACAGGGGGCAAGGCCTATAATTCACCCCTCCACTTT. This encodes CASRPTGGKAYNSPLHF.

The genes are TRBV7-8 and TRBJ2-2; the D gene is possibly TRBD2 (6 bases). The germline V gene has CDR1 SGHVS and CDR2 FQNEAQ. Between the trimmed V and J ends, which lost 5 bases and 3 bases, there was a span of 19 bases. The CDR3 totals 17 residues. The CDR3 DNA is TGTGCCAGCAGCCGTCCATGGGGAGGAATTGACACCGGGGAGCTGTTTTTT. As protein: CASSRPWGGIDTGELFF.